This T cell receptor beta chain stems from a study of blood T cell repertoires in COVID-19. Trimming pared 1 base from V and 4 bases from J, leaving 14 bases between. The CDR3 length is 15 residues. In germline, CDR1 is SGHNT, CDR2 YYREEE (reference sequence). Clones were sequenced by immunoSEQ multiplex PCR, and TCRdb holds only the in-frame ones, with some missing. The sample contains about 46,000 clones, 84% of which appear only once. Sequencing was performed on peripheral blood. The chain has TRBV5-4 and TRBJ1-2, with no clear D. The receptor comes from a man aged 55 to 70 with acute or convalescent COVID-19. The CDR3 loop is CASSLIGDSFYGYTF. CDR3 DNA: TGTGCCAGCAGCTTGATCGGTGATTCCTTCTATGGCTACACCTTC.